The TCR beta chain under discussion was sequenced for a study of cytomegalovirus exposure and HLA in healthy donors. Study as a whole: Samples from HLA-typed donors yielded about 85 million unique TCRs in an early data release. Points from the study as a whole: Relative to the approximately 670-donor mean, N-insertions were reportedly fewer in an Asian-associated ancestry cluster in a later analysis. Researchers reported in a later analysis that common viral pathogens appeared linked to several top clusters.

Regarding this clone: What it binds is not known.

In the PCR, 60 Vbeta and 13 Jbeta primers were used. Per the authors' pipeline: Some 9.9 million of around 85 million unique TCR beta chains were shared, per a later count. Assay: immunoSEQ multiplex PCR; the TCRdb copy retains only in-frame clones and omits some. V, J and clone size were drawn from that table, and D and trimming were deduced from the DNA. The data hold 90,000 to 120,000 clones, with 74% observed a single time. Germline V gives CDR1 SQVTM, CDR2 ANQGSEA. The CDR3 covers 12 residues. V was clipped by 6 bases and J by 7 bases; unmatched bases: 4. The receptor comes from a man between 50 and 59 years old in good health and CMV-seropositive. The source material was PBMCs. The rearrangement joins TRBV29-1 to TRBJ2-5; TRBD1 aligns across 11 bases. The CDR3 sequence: CSVGQGAGTQYF. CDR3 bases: TGCAGCGTCGGACAGGGGGCCGGGACCCAGTACTTC.